These 11 T cell receptor beta chains originate from one sample sequenced in a study of blood T cell repertoires in COVID-19. Produced via immunoSEQ multiplex PCR; TCRdb's table is partial and in-frame only. The repertoire holds around 280,000 clones, with 87% as singletons. The source material was PBMCs or T cells enriched from blood (not recorded which). All receptors come from a woman between 40 and 50 years old who had recovered from COVID-19.

This clone was detected many times. This chain links TRBV14 with TRBJ2-1, with 9 positions matching TRBD1. The trim removed 8 bases at V and 3 bases at J, leaving 5 bases unmatched. The CDR3 runs to 14 residues. The germline gives CDR1 SGHDN, CDR2 FVKESK. This CDR3 reads CASRRQGVYNEQFF. DNA of the CDR3: TGTGCCAGCCGCCGACAGGGGGTCTACAATGAGCAGTTCTTC. The variable domain in full, with the rest retrieved from reference TRBV14 and TRBJ2-1, is EAGVTQFPSHSVIEKGQTVTLRCDPISGHDNLYWYRRVMGKEIKFLLHFVKESKQDESGMPNNRFLAERTGGTYSTLKVQPAELEDSGVYFCASRRQGVYNEQFFGPGTRLTVL.

The rearrangement joins TRBV7-2 to TRBJ1-1; D gene ambiguous. The V end was cut by 1 base, the J end by 1 base, with 10 bases between. The CDR3 has 15 residues. CDR1 and CDR2 from the germline V gene are SGHTA and FQGNSA. DNA of the CDR3: TGTGCCAGCAGCTTAGTTTTAACAGCGAACACTGAAGCTTTCTTT. It yields the protein CASSLVLTANTEAFF.

This clone was observed once. V is TRBV28 and J is TRBJ1-4; no reliable D call. CDR3 length equals 13 residues. Looked up from germline, CDR1 is MDHEN and CDR2 is SYDVKM. Trimming removed 8 bases at V and 5 bases at J, with 12 bases between. CDR3 in amino acids: CASGYSYNEKLFF. The CDR3 DNA reads as TGTGCCAGCGGCTACAGTTACAATGAAAAACTGTTTTTT.

The chain links TRBV12-5 to TRBJ2-1; perhaps TRBD2 as D (5 bases). Germline CDR1 and CDR2: LGHNT and FRNRAP. The CDR3 is made up of 13 amino acids. V was pared by 1 base and J by 7 bases, with 8 bases between. CDR3 region: CASGLGLTNEQFF. The CDR3 DNA follows: TGTGCTAGTGGTTTGGGACTAACGAATGAGCAGTTCTTC. Using reference TRBV12-5 and TRBJ2-1 for the parts outside the CDR3, the full variable domain is DARVTQTPRHKVTEMGQEVTMRCQPILGHNTVFWYRQTMMQGLELLAYFRNRAPLDDSGMPKDRFSAEMPDATLATLKIQPSEPRDSAVYFCASGLGLTNEQFFGPGTRLTVL.

V gene TRBV5-5 combines with J gene TRBJ2-1; a weak D match, TRBD2 (6 bases). The CDR3 consists of 13 residues. Trimming removed 0 bases from V and 9 bases from J, with 10 bases in between. From germline, CDR1 is SGHKS and CDR2 YYEKEE (reference sequence). CDR3 protein: CASSLATEGEQFF. The CDR3 DNA sequence: TGTGCCAGCAGCTTGGCCACGGAGGGTGAGCAGTTCTTC.

The chain couples TRBV30 to TRBJ1-2, with 7 positions matching TRBD1. The CDR3 has 11 residues. CDR1 is GTSNPN and CDR2 is SVGIG in the germline V gene (reference sequence). With V trimmed by 3 bases and J by 8 bases, 3 bases remained unmatched. CDR3 protein: CAWSTGAGYTF. CDR3 coding DNA: TGTGCCTGGAGCACAGGGGCCGGCTACACCTTC.

The chain has TRBV16 and TRBJ1-4; D uncertain. Germline CDR1 KGHSY, CDR2 FQNENV. Trimming removed 1 base from V and 8 bases from J, with 8 bases in between. This CDR3 spans 13 amino acids. CDR3 region: CASSQLSVEKLFF. CDR3 coding DNA: TGTGCCAGCAGCCAATTGAGCGTGGAAAAACTGTTTTTT. Using reference TRBV16 and TRBJ1-4 for the parts outside the CDR3, the full variable domain is GEEVAQTPKHLVRGEGQKAKLYCAPIKGHSYVFWYQQVLKNEFKFLISFQNENVFDETGMPKERFSAKCLPNSPCSLEIQATKLEDSAVYFCASSQLSVEKLFFGSGTQLSVL.

The chain joins TRBV19 to TRBJ1-4; TRBD1 agrees at 8 bases. With 1 base clipped from V and 6 bases from J, the junction kept 4 bases outside the gene matches. The CDR3 totals 15 residues. CDR1 is LNHDA and CDR2 is SQIVND in the germline V gene (reference sequence). Written as DNA, the CDR3 is TGTGCCAGTAGTATAGGAGGACAGGGCTATGAAAAACTGTTTTTT. Residues: CASSIGGQGYEKLFF.

J is TRBJ1-2 and V is TRBV25-1; D unresolved. CDR1 and CDR2 (germline): MGHDK, SYGVNS. The CDR3 covers 14 residues. With 5 bases removed from V and 8 bases from J, the gap between germline ends came to 18 bases. The CDR3 coding sequence is TGTGCCAGCAGTTGGGAGTCGGGGATTAAAGGCTACACCTTC. As protein: CASSWESGIKGYTF.

The rearrangement links TRBV5-1 to TRBJ2-5; TRBD2 is a possible D gene (6 bases). Trimming left V 0 bases short and J 1 base short, with 7 bases between. This CDR3 has 14 residues. Germline CDR1 SGHRS, CDR2 YFSETQ. CDR3 nucleotides: TGCGCCAGCAGCTTGGTGGGACTCCAAGAGACCCAGTACTTC. Amino acid sequence: CASSLVGLQETQYF. Supplemented by reference TRBV5-1 and TRBJ2-5, the full variable domain reads KAGVTQTPRYLIKTRGQQVTLSCSPISGHRSVSWYQQTPGQGLQFLFEYFSETQRNKGNFPGRFSGRQFSNSRSEMNVSTLELGDSALYLCASSLVGLQETQYFGPGTRLLVL.

This rearrangement joins TRBV5-4 to TRBJ2-1; TRBD2 is a possible D gene (6 bases). The CDR3 loop spans 16 amino acids. V was pared by 3 bases and J by 2 bases, with 15 bases between. Germline V gives CDR1 SGHNT, CDR2 YYREEE (reference sequence). CDR3 DNA sequence: TGTGCCAGCAGCTCGGGATTGGAGGGCCCCTACAATGAGCAGTTCTTC. This gives the protein CASSSGLEGPYNEQFF.